Below, 19 T cell receptor beta chains from the same sample are listed, as sequenced in a study of blood T cell repertoires in COVID-19. TCRdb's copy holds only in-frame clones and misses some; the assay was immunoSEQ multiplex PCR. Of 90,000 to 120,000 clones in the sample, approximately 80% were seen once. The specimen sequenced was peripheral blood. Receptors originate from a man in his 70s with acute or convalescent COVID-19.

The V gene is TRBV7-9, the J gene TRBJ1-1; TRBD1 agrees at 10 bases. Germline lookup yields CDR1 SEHNR and CDR2 FQNEAQ (reference sequence). This CDR3 comprises 16 residues. The V segment lost 1 base and the J segment 1 base; nucleotides outside the gene matches: 3. The DNA of the CDR3 is TGTGCCAGCAGCTTAGGGGACAGGGGACGGAACACTGAAGCTTTCTTT. It is translated as CASSLGDRGRNTEAFF.

The rearrangement links TRBV6-5 to TRBJ1-2; D might be TRBD1 (5 bases). Germline-derived CDR1 and CDR2 are MNHEY and SVGAGI. The CDR3 runs to 13 residues. Between the trimmed V and J ends, which lost 5 bases and 2 bases, there was a span of 9 bases. CDR3 bases: TGTGCCAGCAGTCCCGACAGCAACTATGGCTACACCTTC. It yields the protein CASSPDSNYGYTF.

This clone was observed a handful of times. The J gene is TRBJ1-2, the V gene TRBV29-1; D is possibly TRBD1 (6 bases). The CDR3 spans 14 residues. V gave up 5 bases and J gave up 3 bases, with 16 bases separating them. In germline, CDR1 is SQVTM, CDR2 ANQGSEA. This CDR3 is CSVFGGQWDYGYTF. The DNA for the CDR3 is TGCAGCGTTTTTGGGGGCCAATGGGACTATGGCTACACCTTC.

The chain carries TRBV2 and TRBJ2-5; 9 positions match TRBD1. The germline CDR1 and CDR2 sequences are SNHLY and FYNNEI. The trim removed 7 bases at V and 5 bases at J, leaving 11 bases unmatched. The length of the CDR3 is 15 residues. The CDR3 coding sequence is TGTGCCAGCACTCTGGACAGGGGAGAGCGGGAGACCCAGTACTTC. It is translated as CASTLDRGERETQYF.

The chain links TRBV5-1 to TRBJ2-2; 10 nucleotides agree with TRBD2. The J segment lost 2 bases and the V segment lost 1 base, leaving 5 bases of the junction unmatched. Germline CDR1 SGHRS, CDR2 YFSETQ. This CDR3 has 17 amino acids. The CDR3 loop is CASSLMLAGANTGELFF. CDR3 sequence (DNA): TGCGCCAGCAGCTTGATGCTAGCGGGGGCCAACACCGGGGAGCTGTTTTTT.

V and J are TRBV12-3 or TRBV12-4 and TRBJ1-4; D is possibly TRBD1 (5 bases). V lost 10 bases and J 5 bases, leaving 14 bases between the germline ends. The CDR3 covers 13 residues. DNA for the CDR3: TGTGCCACCTCAGGGTACAGGAATGAAAAACTGTTTTTT. This translates into CATSGYRNEKLFF.

The J gene is TRBJ1-3, the V gene TRBV27; TRBD1 aligns across 9 bases. Germline CDR1 MNHEY, CDR2 SMNVEV (reference sequence). CDR3 length: 18 residues. With 4 bases clipped from V and 7 bases from J, the junction kept 17 bases outside the gene matches. CDR3 region: CASSSRPGTGSSVNTIYF. The CDR3 nucleotides are TGTGCCAGCAGTTCCCGTCCCGGGACAGGGTCCTCAGTTAACACCATATATTTT.

This sequence joins TRBV19 and TRBJ1-1, with 9 nucleotides matching TRBD1. This CDR3 is built from 13 residues. CDR1 is LNHDA, CDR2 SQIVND, per germline (reference sequence). Losses at the gene ends were 3 bases for V and 5 bases for J; bases not matched to a gene: 1. The CDR3 loop reads CASSIGTGTEAFF. CDR3 DNA: TGTGCCAGTAGTATCGGGACAGGGACTGAAGCTTTCTTT.

The chain couples TRBV11-2 to TRBJ1-2; 8 bases map to TRBD1. V shed 1 base, J shed 8 bases, and the junction held 6 bases outside the gene matches. Germline assignment: CDR1 SGHAT and CDR2 FQNNGV. The CDR3 has 14 amino acids. The chain's CDR3 is CASSLAGQGEGYTF. In nucleotides, the CDR3 is TGTGCCAGCAGCTTAGCAGGACAGGGTGAGGGCTACACCTTC.

The rearrangement uses TRBV19 and TRBJ1-2; 7 nucleotides line up with TRBD1. The germline V gene has CDR1 LNHDA and CDR2 SQIVND (reference sequence). This CDR3 spans 15 amino acids. J gave up 4 bases and V 3 bases, and 8 bases lay outside the gene matches. CDR3 coding DNA: TGTGCCAGTAGTATTTCAGGGGGTGAACTCTATGGCTACACCTTC. This encodes CASSISGGELYGYTF.

CDR3 sequence: CASSLSGPGTNEQFF. CDR3 coding DNA: TGCGCCAGCAGCTTGTCGGGTCCGGGAACCAATGAGCAGTTCTTC. The chain combines TRBV5-1 with TRBJ2-1; possibly TRBD2 for D (5 bases). Trimming took off 1 base at V and 6 bases at J, with 14 bases between the two ends. The CDR3 sequence is 15 residues long. Per germline, CDR1 SGHRS and CDR2 YFSETQ.

The chain carries TRBV12-5 and TRBJ1-5, with a weak D call TRBD1 (6 bases). V was pared by 5 bases and J by 6 bases, with 17 bases between. This CDR3 is 15 amino acids long. Germline V gene sequence: CDR1 LGHNT, CDR2 FRNRAP. CDR3 DNA: TGTGCTAGTGGTCCGGGGGGGGGCGATAGTCAGCCCCAGCATTTT. Translating gives CASGPGGGDSQPQHF.

The chain recombines TRBV19 with TRBJ2-1; a possible D gene is TRBD1 (6 bases). CDR3 length: 16 amino acids. Germline CDR1 is LNHDA and CDR2 is SQIVND (reference sequence). V dropped 3 bases and J dropped 0 bases, with 12 bases sitting between them. The CDR3 spells CASSMGARSSYNEQFF. CDR3 DNA sequence: TGTGCCAGTAGTATGGGGGCGAGAAGCTCCTACAATGAGCAGTTCTTC.

CDR3 bases: TGTGCCAGCAGCCAATTTCTAGGAGGCCCCTATGGCTACACCTTC. It yields the protein CASSQFLGGPYGYTF. This chain connects TRBV14 to TRBJ1-2; D is uncertain. Trimming left V 2 bases short and J 4 bases short, with 14 bases between. Per the germline V gene, CDR1 is SGHDN and CDR2 is FVKESK. The CDR3 spans 15 residues.

This clone appeared once. V usage is TRBV7-2 and J usage is TRBJ2-3, with D possibly matching TRBD1 (6 bases). Germline loops: CDR1 SGHTA, CDR2 FQGNSA. There are 18 residues in the CDR3. V gave up 0 bases and J gave up 4 bases, with 20 bases separating them. The CDR3 nucleotides read TGTGCCAGCAGCTTAGCCTACGGTGGCCAGGGGAAGGCAGATACGCAGTATTTT. Translation: CASSLAYGGQGKADTQYF.

The V call is TRBV2, the J call TRBJ1-1; weak D call: TRBD1 (5 bases). From germline, CDR1 is SNHLY and CDR2 FYNNEI. The CDR3 has 15 amino acids. V lost 4 bases and J 4 bases, leaving 16 bases between the germline ends. The CDR3 DNA sequence: TGTGCCAGCAGTGTTGGGTTAGGCGGGGGCACTGAAGCTTTCTTT. It codes for CASSVGLGGGTEAFF. Filled out from reference TRBV2 and TRBJ1-1, the complete variable domain reads EPEVTQTPSHQVTQMGQEVILRCVPISNHLYFYWYRQILGQKVEFLVSFYNNEISEKSEIFDDQFSVERPDGSNFTLKIRSTKLEDSAMYFCASSVGLGGGTEAFFGQGTRLTVV.

This clone was seen a handful of times. The chain employs TRBV7-3 and TRBJ2-7; the D is unclear. The V gene's germline CDR1 is SGHTA and CDR2 FQGTGA. The CDR3 is 14 residues long. With 5 bases removed from V and 0 bases from J, the gap between germline ends came to 11 bases. The CDR3 loop is CASSPRQSSYEQYF. DNA of the CDR3: TGTGCCAGCAGCCCAAGACAAAGCTCCTACGAGCAGTACTTC.

The chain employs TRBV19 and TRBJ2-1; 9 bases are shared with TRBD2. Looked up from germline, CDR1 is LNHDA and CDR2 is SQIVND (reference sequence). The CDR3 totals 14 residues. Unmatched junction bases numbered 6, after V lost 2 bases and J lost 10 bases. As DNA, the CDR3 is TGTGCCAGTAGTATAAGCTTAGCGGGGGCCGAGCAGTTCTTC. This translates into CASSISLAGAEQFF.

The chain couples TRBV5-1 to TRBJ2-5; 8 bases line up with TRBD1. V trimming: 0 bases; J trimming: 5 bases; junction bases outside the gene matches: 3. The V gene's germline CDR1 is SGHRS and CDR2 YFSETQ. There are 14 residues in the CDR3. DNA for the CDR3: TGCGCCAGCAGCTTGGGGAGACAGGGGGAGACCCAGTACTTC. This encodes CASSLGRQGETQYF.